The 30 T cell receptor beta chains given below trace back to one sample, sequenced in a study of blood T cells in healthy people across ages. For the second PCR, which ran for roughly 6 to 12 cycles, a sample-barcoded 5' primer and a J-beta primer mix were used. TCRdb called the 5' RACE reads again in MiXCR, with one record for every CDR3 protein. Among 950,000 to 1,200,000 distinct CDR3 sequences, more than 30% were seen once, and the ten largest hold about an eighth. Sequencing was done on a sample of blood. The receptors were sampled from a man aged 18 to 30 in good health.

The CDR3 nucleotides read TGCGCCAGCAGCCAAGAAGAACTGGGCTCTGGAAACACCATATATTTT. This sequence encodes CASSQEELGSGNTIYF. The chain is built from TRBV4-3 and TRBJ1-3, with D unclear. Germline CDR1 reads LGHNA; CDR2 reads YSLEER. V lost 0 bases and J 0 bases, leaving 9 bases between the germline ends. CDR3 size: 16 residues.

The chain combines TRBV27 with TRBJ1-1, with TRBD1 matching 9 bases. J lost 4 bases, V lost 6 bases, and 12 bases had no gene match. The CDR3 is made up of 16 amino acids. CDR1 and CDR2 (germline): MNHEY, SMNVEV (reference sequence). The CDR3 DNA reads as TGTGCCAGCAGGGTAAGGACAGGGGTTATGAGCACTGAAGCTTTCTTT. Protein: CASRVRTGVMSTEAFF.

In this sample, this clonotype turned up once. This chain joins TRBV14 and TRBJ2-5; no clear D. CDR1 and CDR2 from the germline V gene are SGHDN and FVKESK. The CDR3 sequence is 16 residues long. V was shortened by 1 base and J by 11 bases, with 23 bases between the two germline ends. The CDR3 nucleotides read TGTGCCAGCAGCCAAGGATCGGCGACGAAGGCCAATGAGCAGTACTTC. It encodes CASSQGSATKANEQYF.

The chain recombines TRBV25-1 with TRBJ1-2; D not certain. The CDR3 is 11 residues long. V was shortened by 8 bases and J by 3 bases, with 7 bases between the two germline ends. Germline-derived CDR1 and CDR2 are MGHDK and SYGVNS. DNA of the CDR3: TGTGCCAGCGTACACGACTATGGCTACACCTTC. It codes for CASVHDYGYTF.

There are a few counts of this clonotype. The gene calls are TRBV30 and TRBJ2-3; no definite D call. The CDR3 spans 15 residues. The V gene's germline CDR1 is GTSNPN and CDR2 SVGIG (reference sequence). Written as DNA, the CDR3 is TGTGCGTTGGGCCTTCTTGCTATTAGCACAGATACGCAGTATTTT. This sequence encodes CALGLLAISTDTQYF. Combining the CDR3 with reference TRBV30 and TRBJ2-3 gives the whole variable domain SQTIHQWPATLVQPVGSPLSLECTVEGTSNPNLYWYRQAAGRGLQLLFYSVGIGQISSEVPQNLSASRPQDRQFILSSKKLLLSDSGFYLCALGLLAISTDTQYFGPGTRLTVL.

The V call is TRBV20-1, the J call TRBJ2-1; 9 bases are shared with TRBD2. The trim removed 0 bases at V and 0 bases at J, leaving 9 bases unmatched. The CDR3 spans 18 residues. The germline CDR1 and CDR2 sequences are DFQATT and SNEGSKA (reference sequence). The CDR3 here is CSARDRLAGTSSYNEQFF. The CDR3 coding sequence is TGCAGTGCTAGAGATCGTCTAGCGGGGACCAGCTCCTACAATGAGCAGTTCTTC.

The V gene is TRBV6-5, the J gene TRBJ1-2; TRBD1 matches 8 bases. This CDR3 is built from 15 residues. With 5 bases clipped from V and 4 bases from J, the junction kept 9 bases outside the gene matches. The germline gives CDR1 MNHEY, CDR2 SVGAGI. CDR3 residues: CASSVDRGAGYGYTF. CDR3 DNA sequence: TGTGCCAGCAGTGTCGACAGGGGCGCTGGCTATGGCTACACCTTC.

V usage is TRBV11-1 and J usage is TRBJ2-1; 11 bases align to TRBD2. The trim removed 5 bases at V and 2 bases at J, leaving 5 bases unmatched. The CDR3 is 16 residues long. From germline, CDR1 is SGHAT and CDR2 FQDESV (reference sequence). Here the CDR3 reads CASSHGTSGTYNEQFF. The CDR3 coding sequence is TGTGCCAGCAGCCATGGGACTAGCGGAACCTACAATGAGCAGTTCTTC.

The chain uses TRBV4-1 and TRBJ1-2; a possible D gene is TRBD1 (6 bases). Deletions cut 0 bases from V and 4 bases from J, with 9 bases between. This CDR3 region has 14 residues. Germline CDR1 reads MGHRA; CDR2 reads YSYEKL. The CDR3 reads CASSQDDRSYGYTF. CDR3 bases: TGCGCCAGCAGCCAAGACGACAGGTCCTATGGCTACACCTTC.

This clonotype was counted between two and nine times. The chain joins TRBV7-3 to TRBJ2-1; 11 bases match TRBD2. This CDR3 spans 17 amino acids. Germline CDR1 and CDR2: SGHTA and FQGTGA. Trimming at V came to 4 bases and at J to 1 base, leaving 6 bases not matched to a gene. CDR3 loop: CASSSTPSGGSYNEQFF. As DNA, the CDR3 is TGTGCCAGCAGCTCCACTCCTAGCGGGGGGTCCTACAATGAGCAGTTCTTC.

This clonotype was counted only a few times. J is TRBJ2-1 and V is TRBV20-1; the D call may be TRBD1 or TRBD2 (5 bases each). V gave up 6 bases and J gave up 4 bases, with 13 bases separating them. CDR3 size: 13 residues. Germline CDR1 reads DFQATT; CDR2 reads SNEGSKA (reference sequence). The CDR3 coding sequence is TGCAGTGCACGCCGGGACGCGTACAATGAGCAGTTCTTC. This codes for CSARRDAYNEQFF.

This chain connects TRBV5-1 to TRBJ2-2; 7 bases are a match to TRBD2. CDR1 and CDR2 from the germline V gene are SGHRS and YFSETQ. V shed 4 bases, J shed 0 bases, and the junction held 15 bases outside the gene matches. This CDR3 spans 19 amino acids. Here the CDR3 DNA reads TGCGCCAGCAGCCAGGCCTTGGTTGGTCGGGGGGCGAACACCGGGGAGCTGTTTTTT. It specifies CASSQALVGRGANTGELFF.

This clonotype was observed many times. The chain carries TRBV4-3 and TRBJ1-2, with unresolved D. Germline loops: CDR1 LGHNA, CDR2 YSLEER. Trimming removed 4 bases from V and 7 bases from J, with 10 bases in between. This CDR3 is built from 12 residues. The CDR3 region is CASSLGNGGYTF. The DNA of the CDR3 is TGCGCCAGCAGCCTAGGGAATGGTGGCTACACCTTC.

CDR3 amino acids: CASSPRGRGGNTGELFF. CDR3 DNA: TGTGCCAGCAGTCCTCGAGGGCGGGGAGGGAACACCGGGGAGCTGTTTTTT. This chain connects TRBV12-3 or TRBV12-4 to TRBJ2-2, with a weak D call TRBD2 (6 bases). Deletions cut 5 bases from V and 1 base from J, with 17 bases between. The CDR3 contains 17 residues.

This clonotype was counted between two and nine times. The CDR3 bases are TGCGCCAGCAGCTTCCCTGACAGGTACAATGAGCAGTACTTC. Its translation is CASSFPDRYNEQYF. J is TRBJ2-7 and V is TRBV5-1; D possibly corresponds to TRBD1 (6 bases). Trimming cost V 2 bases and J 7 bases, with 16 bases left between them. The CDR3 sequence is 14 residues long. Looked up from germline, CDR1 is SGHRS and CDR2 is YFSETQ.

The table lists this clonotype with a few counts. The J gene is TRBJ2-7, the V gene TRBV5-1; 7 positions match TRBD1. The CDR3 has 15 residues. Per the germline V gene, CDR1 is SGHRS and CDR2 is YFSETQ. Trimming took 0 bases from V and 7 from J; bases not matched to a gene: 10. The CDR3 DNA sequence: TGCGCCAGCAGCTTGGACGGGACAGACCCTAAGGAGCAGTACTTC. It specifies CASSLDGTDPKEQYF.

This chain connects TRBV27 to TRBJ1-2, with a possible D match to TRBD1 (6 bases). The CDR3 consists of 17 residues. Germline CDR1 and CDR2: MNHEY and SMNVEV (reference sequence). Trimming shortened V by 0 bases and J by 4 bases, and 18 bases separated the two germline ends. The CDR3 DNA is TGTGCCAGCAGTTTATCCGGGCTGGGCAGGGGAGGCTATGGCTACACCTTC. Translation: CASSLSGLGRGGYGYTF.

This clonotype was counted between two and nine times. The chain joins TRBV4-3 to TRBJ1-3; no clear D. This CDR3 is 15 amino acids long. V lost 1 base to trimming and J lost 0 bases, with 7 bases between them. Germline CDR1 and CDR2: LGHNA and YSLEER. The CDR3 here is CASSQGVSSGNTIYF. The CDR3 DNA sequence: TGCGCCAGCAGCCAAGGTGTGTCCTCTGGAAACACCATATATTTT.

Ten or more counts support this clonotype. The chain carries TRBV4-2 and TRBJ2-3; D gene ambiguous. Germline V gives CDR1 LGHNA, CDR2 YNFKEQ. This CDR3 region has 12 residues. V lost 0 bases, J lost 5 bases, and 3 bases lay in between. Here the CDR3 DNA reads TGTGCCAGCAGCCAAGATCAAGATACGCAGTATTTT. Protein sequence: CASSQDQDTQYF.

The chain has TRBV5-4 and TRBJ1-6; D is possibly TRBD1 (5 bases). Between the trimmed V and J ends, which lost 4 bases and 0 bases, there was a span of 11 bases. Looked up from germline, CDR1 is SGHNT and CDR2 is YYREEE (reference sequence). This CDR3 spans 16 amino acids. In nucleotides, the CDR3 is TGTGCCAGCAGCGGGGGGGTGAGCTCCTATAATTCACCCCTCCACTTT. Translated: CASSGGVSSYNSPLHF.

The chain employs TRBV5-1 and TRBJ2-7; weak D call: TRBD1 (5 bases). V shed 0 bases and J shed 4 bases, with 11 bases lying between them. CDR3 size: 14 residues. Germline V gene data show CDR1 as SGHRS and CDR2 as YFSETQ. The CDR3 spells CASSLATREYEQYF. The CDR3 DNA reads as TGCGCCAGCAGCTTGGCCACCAGGGAATACGAGCAGTACTTC.

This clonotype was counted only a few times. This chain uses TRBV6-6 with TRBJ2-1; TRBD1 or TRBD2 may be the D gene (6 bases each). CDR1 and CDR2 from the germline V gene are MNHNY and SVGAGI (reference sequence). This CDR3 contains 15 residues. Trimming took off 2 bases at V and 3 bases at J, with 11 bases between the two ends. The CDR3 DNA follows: TGTGCCAGCAGTTACGTACAGGGACTCTACAATGAGCAGTTCTTC. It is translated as CASSYVQGLYNEQFF.

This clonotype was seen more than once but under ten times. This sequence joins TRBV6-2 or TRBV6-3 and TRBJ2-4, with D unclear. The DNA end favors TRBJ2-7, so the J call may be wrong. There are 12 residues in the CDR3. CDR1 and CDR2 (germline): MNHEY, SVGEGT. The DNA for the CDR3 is TGTGCCACCCGCAAGTCCGTCTCCGAGCAGTACTTC. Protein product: CATRKSVSEQYF.

The CDR3 nucleotides are TGTGCCAGCAGTGCTACCGGGACATCTGCCCAGTACTTC. It is translated as CASSATGTSAQYF. The gene calls are TRBV6-1 and TRBJ2-7, with a tentative D call TRBD1 (6 bases). The CDR3 contains 13 residues. Looked up from germline, CDR1 is MNHNS and CDR2 is SASEGT. V lost 4 bases to trimming and J lost 10 bases, with 17 bases between them.

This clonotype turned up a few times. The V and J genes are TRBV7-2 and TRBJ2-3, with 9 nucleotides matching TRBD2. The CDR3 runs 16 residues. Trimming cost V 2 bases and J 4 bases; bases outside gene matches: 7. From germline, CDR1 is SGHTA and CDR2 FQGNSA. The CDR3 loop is CASSLITGGGADTQYF. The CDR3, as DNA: TGTGCCAGCAGCTTAATAACAGGCGGGGGGGCAGATACGCAGTATTTT. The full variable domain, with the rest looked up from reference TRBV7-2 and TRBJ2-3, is GAGVSQSPSNKVTEKGKDVELRCDPISGHTALYWYRQSLGQGLEFLIYFQGNSAPDKSGLPSDRFSAERTGGSVSTLTIQRTQQEDSAVYLCASSLITGGGADTQYFGPGTRLTVL.

CDR3 in DNA: TGTGCCACCAGCAGAACCCTTAGGGTACAGAGCACAGATACGCAGTATTTT. This codes for CATSRTLRVQSTDTQYF. The chain couples TRBV15 to TRBJ2-3; no definite D call. With 2 bases removed from V and 0 bases from J, the gap between germline ends came to 15 bases. From germline, CDR1 is LNHNV and CDR2 YYDKDF (reference sequence). This CDR3 is built from 17 residues.

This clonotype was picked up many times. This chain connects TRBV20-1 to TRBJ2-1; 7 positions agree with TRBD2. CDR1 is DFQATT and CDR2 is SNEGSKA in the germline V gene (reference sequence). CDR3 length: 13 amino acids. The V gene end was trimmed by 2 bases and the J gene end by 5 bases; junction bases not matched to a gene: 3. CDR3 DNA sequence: TGCAGTGCTAGAACGGGGGGTAACAATGAGCAGTTCTTC. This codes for CSARTGGNNEQFF.

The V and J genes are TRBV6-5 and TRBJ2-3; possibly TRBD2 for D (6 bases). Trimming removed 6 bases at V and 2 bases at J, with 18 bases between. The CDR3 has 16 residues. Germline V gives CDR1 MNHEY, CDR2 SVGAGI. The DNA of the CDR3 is TGTGCCAGCAGCACCCTGACTAGATTCTACACAGATACGCAGTATTTT. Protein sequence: CASSTLTRFYTDTQYF.

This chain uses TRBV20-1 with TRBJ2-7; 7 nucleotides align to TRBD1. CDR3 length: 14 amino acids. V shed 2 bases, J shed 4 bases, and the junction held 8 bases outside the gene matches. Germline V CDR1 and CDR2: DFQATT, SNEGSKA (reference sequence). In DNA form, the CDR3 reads TGCAGTGCTAGATCGACAGGGATAGGGTACGAGCAGTACTTC. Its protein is CSARSTGIGYEQYF.

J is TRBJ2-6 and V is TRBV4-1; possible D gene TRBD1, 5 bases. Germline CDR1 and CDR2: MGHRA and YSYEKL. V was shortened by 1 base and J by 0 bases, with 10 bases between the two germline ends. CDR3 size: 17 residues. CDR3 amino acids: CASSQAWGGSGANVLTF. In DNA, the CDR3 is TGCGCCAGCAGCCAAGCGTGGGGCGGCTCTGGGGCCAACGTCCTGACTTTC.